What follows are 19 T cell receptor beta chains derived from one specimen sequenced in a study of T-cell memory formation after mild COVID-19. From the 5' RACE reads, TCRdb called clonotypes with MiXCR, one entry per CDR3 protein. The sample lists just under 50,000 distinct CDR3 sequences; roughly an eighth were seen once. Specimen: PBMCs or a T cell subset sorted from them (not recorded which). Source of these receptors: a man younger than 35 who had mild COVID-19 (a few samples of this study predate the infection). Cell type and time point are not known.

This clonotype was found a few times. CDR3: CASSLVRGLEAFF. In nucleotides, the CDR3 is TGTGCCAGCAGCTTAGTCCGTGGACTTGAGGCTTTCTTT. The chain has TRBV7-2 and TRBJ1-1, with D hard to call. V dropped 1 base and J dropped 11 bases, with 14 bases sitting between them. CDR3 size: 13 residues. Germline V gene lookup returns CDR1 SGHTA and CDR2 FQGNSA. Based on the CDR3 plus reference TRBV7-2 and TRBJ1-1, the full variable domain is GAGVSQSPSNKVTEKGKDVELRCDPISGHTALYWYRQSLGQGLEFLIYFQGNSAPDKSGLPSDRFSAERTGGSVSTLTIQRTQQEDSAVYLCASSLVRGLEAFFGQGTRLTVV.

The chain has TRBV28 and TRBJ2-1, with 8 bases aligning to TRBD1. With 6 bases clipped from V and 4 bases from J, the junction kept 8 bases outside the gene matches. Germline CDR1 is MDHEN and CDR2 is SYDVKM. This CDR3 comprises 15 residues. In nucleotides, the CDR3 is TGTGCCAGCAGCCGGCCGGGACAGGCGTACAATGAGCAGTTCTTC. As protein: CASSRPGQAYNEQFF. Variable domain in full (rest from reference TRBV28 and TRBJ2-1): DVKVTQSSRYLVKRTGEKVFLECVQDMDHENMFWYRQDPGLGLRLIYFSYDVKMKEKGDIPEGYSVSREKKERFSLILESASTNQTSMYLCASSRPGQAYNEQFFGPGTRLTVL.

The chain links TRBV2 to TRBJ2-3; perhaps TRBD1 as D (5 bases). Germline lookup yields CDR1 SNHLY and CDR2 FYNNEI. V was trimmed by 4 bases and J by 4 bases, leaving 12 bases between them. This CDR3 contains 14 residues. The CDR3 DNA sequence: TGTGCCAGCAGTGTTATGGGGCCGGCAGATACGCAGTATTTT. Its translation: CASSVMGPADTQYF.

This clonotype was recorded at least ten times. This chain joins TRBV7-9 and TRBJ2-7; 11 bases agree with TRBD1. The J segment lost 8 bases and the V segment lost 5 bases, leaving 11 bases of the junction unmatched. The CDR3 totals 15 residues. Per germline, CDR1 SEHNR and CDR2 FQNEAQ (reference sequence). The CDR3 sequence is CASSLTGTGGDKQYV. CDR3 DNA: TGTGCCAGCAGCCTGACCGGGACAGGGGGGGACAAGCAGTACGTC.

The rearrangement joins TRBV7-3 to TRBJ2-3; D gene ambiguous. The CDR3 consists of 15 residues. The germline V gene has CDR1 SGHTA and CDR2 FQGTGA. The V and J ends lost 3 bases and 2 bases respectively, with 12 bases between them. CDR3 amino acids: CASSFLGQPTDTQYF. The CDR3 nucleotides are TGTGCCAGCAGCTTCCTTGGGCAGCCCACAGATACGCAGTATTTT.

This clonotype has a count of ten or more. The chain is built from TRBV6-6 and TRBJ2-3; no clear D. Germline-derived CDR1 and CDR2 are MNHNY and SVGAGI (reference sequence). Trimming pared 6 bases from V and 6 bases from J, leaving 10 bases between. The CDR3 runs 12 residues. DNA for the CDR3: TGTGCCAGCAGCTTTTCGGCGGATACGCAGTATTTT. Its translation is CASSFSADTQYF.

The rearrangement joins TRBV7-9 to TRBJ1-3; no definite D call. With 5 bases removed from V and 0 bases from J, the gap between germline ends came to 2 bases. The CDR3 is 12 amino acids. Germline-derived CDR1 and CDR2 are SEHNR and FQNEAQ (reference sequence). The CDR3 DNA reads TGTGCCAGCAGCACCTCTGGAAACACCATATATTTT. This gives the protein CASSTSGNTIYF.

V usage is TRBV18 and J usage is TRBJ2-7, with D maybe TRBD1 (6 bases). Between the trimmed V and J ends, which lost 5 bases and 2 bases, there was a span of 13 bases. CDR1 is KGHSH, CDR2 LQKENI, per germline. The CDR3 sequence is 14 residues long. The CDR3 DNA reads TGTGCCAGCTCAGAAAAACAGGGCCCCTACGAGCAGTACGTC. It encodes CASSEKQGPYEQYV.

This chain uses TRBV4-1 with TRBJ2-3; 8 bases fit TRBD2. The germline gives CDR1 MGHRA, CDR2 YSYEKL. The V and J ends lost 1 base and 0 bases, in that order; junction bases with no gene match: 0. This CDR3 contains 15 residues. In nucleotides, the CDR3 is TGCGCCAGCAGCCAAGTAGCGGGGAGCACAGATACGCAGTATTTT. Translation: CASSQVAGSTDTQYF.

This clonotype was seen a few times. This chain joins TRBV28 and TRBJ2-4, with 7 bases matching TRBD2. Germline-derived CDR1 and CDR2 are MDHEN and SYDVKM. The CDR3 runs 12 residues. The trim removed 6 bases at V and 8 bases at J, leaving 4 bases unmatched. CDR3 in amino acids: CASSPTSDIQYF. As DNA, the CDR3 is TGTGCCAGCAGCCCCACTAGCGACATTCAGTACTTC. Using reference TRBV28 and TRBJ2-4 for the parts outside the CDR3, the full variable domain is DVKVTQSSRYLVKRTGEKVFLECVQDMDHENMFWYRQDPGLGLRLIYFSYDVKMKEKGDIPEGYSVSREKKERFSLILESASTNQTSMYLCASSPTSDIQYFGAGTRLSVL.

Note on this clonotype: In this CDR3 the conserved last residue, phenylalanine or tryptophan, is missing, so a read error is likely. The DNA is left out, because the CDR3 cannot be placed on it with certainty; the CDR3 is given as TCRdb lists it. The V and J genes are TRBV7-9 and TRBJ2-1; the table gives TRBD2 as D, unverified against the DNA. The CDR3 has 11 amino acids, counting both end residues. Per the germline V gene, CDR1 is SEHNR and CDR2 is FQNEAQ (reference sequence). CDR3 sequence: CASSAWLAGSL.

This clonotype was seen repeatedly, ten times or more. The chain links TRBV6-5 to TRBJ2-1, with TRBD1 matching 9 bases. V was pared by 2 bases and J by 11 bases, with 13 bases of the junction left unmatched. Germline loops: CDR1 MNHEY, CDR2 SVGAGI. The length of the CDR3 is 16 residues. The CDR3 region is CASSYVGQGRPIKQFF. CDR3 sequence (DNA): TGTGCCAGCAGTTACGTGGGACAGGGTCGGCCTATTAAGCAGTTCTTC.

The gene calls are TRBV7-3 and TRBJ2-2; tentatively, D is TRBD1 (5 bases). Germline assignment: CDR1 SGHTA and CDR2 FQGTGA. Trimming removed 2 bases at V and 0 bases at J, with 10 bases between. The CDR3 has 16 amino acids. Written as DNA, the CDR3 is TGTGCCAGCAGCTTATCAGGGCGAGCGAACACCGGGGAGCTGTTTTTT. Amino acid sequence: CASSLSGRANTGELFF.

This clonotype has a count of ten or more. The V call is TRBV25-1, the J call TRBJ2-3, with 11 bases aligning to TRBD2. Germline-derived CDR1 and CDR2 are MGHDK and SYGVNS. The CDR3 totals 17 residues. J gave up 6 bases and V 3 bases, and 11 bases lay outside the gene matches. The CDR3 region has the DNA TGTGCCAGCAGTGAGGAGGGGACTAGCGGAGGTGGGGATACGCAGTATTTT. This encodes CASSEEGTSGGGDTQYF.

The V call is TRBV27, the J call TRBJ2-3, with D tentatively TRBD1 (5 bases). V shed 8 bases and J shed 11 bases, with 8 bases lying between them. The CDR3 is made up of 9 amino acids. Germline CDR1 reads MNHEY; CDR2 reads SMNVEV (reference sequence). The CDR3 coding sequence is TGTGCCAGCCCCACAGGGCAGTATTTT. It codes for CASPTGQYF.

This rearrangement joins TRBV12-3 or TRBV12-4 to TRBJ2-3; D uncertain. V lost 1 base, J lost 10 bases, and 18 bases lay in between. The CDR3 is 15 amino acids. The DNA of the CDR3 is TGTGCCAGCAGTTTAGGTACTCTCTTGGATATACCGCAGTATTTT. Translation: CASSLGTLLDIPQYF.

This clonotype was recorded at least ten times. The J gene is TRBJ2-1, the V gene TRBV29-1; 10 bases agree with TRBD2. The CDR3 contains 18 residues. Looked up from germline, CDR1 is SQVTM and CDR2 is ANQGSEA. V was pared by 0 bases and J by 0 bases, with 8 bases of the junction left unmatched. CDR3 nucleotides: TGCAGCGTTGAAGATCCCGTTAGCGGGGGGCCCTCCTACAATGAGCAGTTCTTC. Protein product: CSVEDPVSGGPSYNEQFF.

This chain uses TRBV7-6 with TRBJ2-6; D not certain. Trimming shortened V by 3 bases and J by 0 bases, and 6 bases separated the two germline ends. Germline values: CDR1 SGHVS, CDR2 FNYEAQ. There are 15 residues in the CDR3. CDR3 region: CASSLSISGANVLTF. Written as DNA, the CDR3 is TGTGCCAGCAGCTTGAGTATCTCTGGGGCCAACGTCCTGACTTTC.

Only a few counts were recorded for this clonotype. This sequence joins TRBV4-2 and TRBJ2-3; 8 bases align to TRBD2. This CDR3 is 16 amino acids long. CDR1 and CDR2 (germline): LGHNA, YNFKEQ. Trimming removed 2 bases from V and 0 bases from J; junction bases left unmatched: 4. The CDR3 DNA is TGTGCCAGCAGCCAACCAGCGGGGGCTAGCACAGATACGCAGTATTTT. Translated: CASSQPAGASTDTQYF.